A single count supports the clone carrying this TCR beta chain. The CDR3 has 11 amino acids. V was clipped by 5 bases and J by 14 bases, with 10 bases between them. Germline-derived CDR1 and CDR2 are SGHNT and YENEEA. In the original analysis: The authors estimated nucleated cell counts from reference gene primer amplification. Method: immunoSEQ multiplex PCR; TCRdb's copy keeps in-frame clones and lacks some. Clone size and the V and J calls come from that table; the DNA yielded D and trimming. The repertoire has roughly 260,000 clones, nearly 90% of them found once; the top ten carry 2% to 2.5%. The data stem from a study of blood T cell repertoires in COVID-19. Overall study context: Samples taken during acute and convalescent COVID-19 were collected in the United States, Italy and Spain.

The sequenced material came from peripheral blood. The chain uses TRBV11-3 and TRBJ1-6, with D hard to call. This clonotype originated in a woman aged 40 to 50 who had recovered from COVID-19. The CDR3 sequence is CASSQGRTLHF. DNA of the CDR3: TGTGCCAGCAGCCAAGGGAGGACCCTCCACTTT.